These 3 T cell receptor beta chains originate from one sample sequenced in a study of T cells in tuberculosis. As for time point: new active TB diagnosis, blood taken before or within 7 days of starting treatment. Measured with immunoSEQ multiplex PCR; TCRdb has only the in-frame clones, and not every one. There are approximately 35,000 clones in the sample; about 92% occur only once, and around 7% lies in the top ten. The material sequenced was PBMCs, taken at tuberculosis diagnosis. The receptors shown here come from an adult with tuberculosis. Some clones in this sample may be carry-over from other donors' samples.

The chain uses TRBV5-1 and TRBJ2-2; unclear D gene. Trimming removed 5 bases at V and 10 bases at J, with 15 bases between. This CDR3 region has 13 residues. CDR1 and CDR2 (germline): SGHRS, YFSETQ. The CDR3 DNA reads as TGCGCCAGCAGACACAACCTAGATAAGGAGCTGTTTTTT. It yields the protein CASRHNLDKELFF.

The chain is built from TRBV28 and TRBJ1-6; TRBD1 is a possible D gene (6 bases). Germline assignment: CDR1 MDHEN and CDR2 SYDVKM. Trimming took off 7 bases at V and 8 bases at J, with 15 bases between the two ends. This CDR3 spans 14 amino acids. CDR3 in DNA: TGTGCCAGCATCGAAGGGGGGGGATATTCACCCCTCCACTTT. Translating it yields CASIEGGGYSPLHF.

This chain connects TRBV6-1 to TRBJ1-3; D perhaps matches TRBD1 (6 bases). The CDR3 has 18 residues. CDR1 and CDR2 (germline): MNHNS, SASEGT. The V and J ends lost 2 bases and 0 bases respectively, with 17 bases between them. The CDR3 bases are TGTGCCAGCAGTGAAAATGCCCGACAGGAGCTCTCTGGAAACACCATATATTTT. It is translated as CASSENARQELSGNTIYF.